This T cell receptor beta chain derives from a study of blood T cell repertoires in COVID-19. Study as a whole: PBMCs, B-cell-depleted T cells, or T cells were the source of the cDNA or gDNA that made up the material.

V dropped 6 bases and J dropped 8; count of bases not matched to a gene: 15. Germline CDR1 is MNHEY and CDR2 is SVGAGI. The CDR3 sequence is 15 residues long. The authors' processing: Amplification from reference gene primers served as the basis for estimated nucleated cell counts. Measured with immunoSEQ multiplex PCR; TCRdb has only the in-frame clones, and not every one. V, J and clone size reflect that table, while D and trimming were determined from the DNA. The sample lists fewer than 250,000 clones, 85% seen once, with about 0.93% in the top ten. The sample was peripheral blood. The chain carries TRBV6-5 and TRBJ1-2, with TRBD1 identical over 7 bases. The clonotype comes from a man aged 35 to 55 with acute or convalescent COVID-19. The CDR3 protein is CASRKGPTGLTGYTF. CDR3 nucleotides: TGTGCCAGCAGGAAAGGGCCGACAGGGTTGACCGGCTACACCTTC.